This TCR beta chain derives from a study of T cells in Graves' hyperthyroidism and ophthalmopathy. This clonotype was counted ten times or more. Amplification of TCR beta CDR3 regions used RNA as the template. The HTBI primer set served for first-round RT-PCR of the TCR CDR3. TCRdb reprocessed the multiplex PCR reads via MiXCR and lists one record per CDR3 protein. This table holds 640,000 or so distinct CDR3 sequences, roughly 14% found once. With 1 base removed from V and 4 bases from J, the gap between germline ends came to 7 bases. Germline V lookup: CDR1 MGHRA, CDR2 YSYEKL. This CDR3 contains 13 residues.

The sample consisted of blood. The source is a woman in her forties with Graves' ophthalmopathy. This chain joins TRBV4-1 and TRBJ1-2, with D hard to call. The CDR3 here is CASSQVSSYGYTF. As DNA, the CDR3 is TGCGCCAGCAGCCAAGTTAGCAGCTATGGCTACACCTTC.